The TCR beta chain described here comes from a study of identical twins. Regarding this clonotype: Its antigen is not identified.

Points from the study as a whole: Sharing of beta out-of-frame sequences by twins showed a weaker excess.

Healthy Caucasians made up all donors. Template switching added a universal primer site, and cDNA bore unique molecular identifiers. TCRdb re-called the 5' RACE reads through MiXCR, storing one row per CDR3 protein. Of roughly 490,000 distinct CDR3 sequences in the sample, 14% were seen once. V was pared by 2 bases and J by 8 bases, with 12 bases of the junction left unmatched. Germline CDR1 reads SGHRS; CDR2 reads YFSETQ. The CDR3 loop spans 15 amino acids. These data were likewise used in another study, on yellow fever vaccine responses in identical twins.

The sequence derives from a woman younger than 35 in good health. Sequenced material: CD4+ T cells sorted from blood. The V call is TRBV5-1, the J call TRBJ1-2, with 7 bases that match TRBD1. CDR3 nucleotide sequence: TGCGCCAGCAGCTTCTTCTACGACAGGGTAGGAGGCTACACCTTC. It is translated as CASSFFYDRVGGYTF. Drawing the rest from reference TRBV5-1 and TRBJ1-2, the complete variable domain is KAGVTQTPRYLIKTRGQQVTLSCSPISGHRSVSWYQQTPGQGLQFLFEYFSETQRNKGNFPGRFSGRQFSNSRSEMNVSTLELGDSALYLCASSFFYDRVGGYTFGSGTRLTVV.